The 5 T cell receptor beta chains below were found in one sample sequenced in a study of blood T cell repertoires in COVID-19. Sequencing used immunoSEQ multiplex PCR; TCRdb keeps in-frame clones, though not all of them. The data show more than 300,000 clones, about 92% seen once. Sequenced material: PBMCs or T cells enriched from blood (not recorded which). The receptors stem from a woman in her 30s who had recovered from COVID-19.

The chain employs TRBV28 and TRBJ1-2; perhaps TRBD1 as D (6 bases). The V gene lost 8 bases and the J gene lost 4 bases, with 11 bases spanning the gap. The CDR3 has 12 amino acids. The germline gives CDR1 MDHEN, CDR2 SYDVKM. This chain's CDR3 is CASRTETYGYTF. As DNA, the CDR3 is TGTGCCAGCCGGACAGAAACCTATGGCTACACCTTC.

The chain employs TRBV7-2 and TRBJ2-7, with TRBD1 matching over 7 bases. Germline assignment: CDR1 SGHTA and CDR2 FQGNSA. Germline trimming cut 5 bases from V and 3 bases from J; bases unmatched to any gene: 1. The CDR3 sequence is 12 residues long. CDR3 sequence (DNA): TGTGCCAGCAGCGGGGACAGCTACGAGCAGTACTTC. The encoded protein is CASSGDSYEQYF.

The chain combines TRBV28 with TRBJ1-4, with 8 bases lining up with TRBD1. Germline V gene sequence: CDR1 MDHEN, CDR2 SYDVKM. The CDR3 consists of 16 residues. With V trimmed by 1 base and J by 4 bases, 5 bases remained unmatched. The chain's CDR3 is CASSLSGTGFNEKLFF. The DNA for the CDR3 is TGTGCCAGCAGTTTATCCGGGACAGGATTTAATGAAAAACTGTTTTTT.

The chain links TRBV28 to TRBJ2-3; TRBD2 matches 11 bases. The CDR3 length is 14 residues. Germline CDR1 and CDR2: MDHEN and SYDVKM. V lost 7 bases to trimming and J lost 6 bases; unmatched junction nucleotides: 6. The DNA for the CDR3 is TGTGCCAGCACTCGGACTAGCGGGTGGGATACGCAGTATTTT. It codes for CASTRTSGWDTQYF.

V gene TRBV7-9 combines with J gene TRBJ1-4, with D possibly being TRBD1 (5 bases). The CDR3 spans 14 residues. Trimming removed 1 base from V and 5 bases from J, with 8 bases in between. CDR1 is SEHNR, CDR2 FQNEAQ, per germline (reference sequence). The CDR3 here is CASSLEWGNEKLFF. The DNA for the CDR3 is TGTGCCAGCAGCTTAGAATGGGGCAATGAAAAACTGTTTTTT.